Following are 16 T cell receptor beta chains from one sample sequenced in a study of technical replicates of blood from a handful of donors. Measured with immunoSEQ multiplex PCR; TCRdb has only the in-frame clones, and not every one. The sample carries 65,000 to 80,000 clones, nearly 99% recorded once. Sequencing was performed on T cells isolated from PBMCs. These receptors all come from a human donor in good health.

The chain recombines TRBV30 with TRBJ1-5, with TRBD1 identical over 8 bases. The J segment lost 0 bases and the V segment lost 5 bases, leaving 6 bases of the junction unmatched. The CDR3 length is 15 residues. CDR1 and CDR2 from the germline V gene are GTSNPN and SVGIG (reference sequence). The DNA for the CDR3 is TGTGCCTGGGCCAGGACAGGGAATAGCAATCAGCCCCAGCATTTT. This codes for CAWARTGNSNQPQHF.

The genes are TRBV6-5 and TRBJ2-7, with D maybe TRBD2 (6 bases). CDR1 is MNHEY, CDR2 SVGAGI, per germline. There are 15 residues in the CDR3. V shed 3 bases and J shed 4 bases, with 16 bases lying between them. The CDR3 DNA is TGTGCCAGCAGTTATCAGAGGTTTGGGGGGTACGAGCAGTACTTC. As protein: CASSYQRFGGYEQYF.

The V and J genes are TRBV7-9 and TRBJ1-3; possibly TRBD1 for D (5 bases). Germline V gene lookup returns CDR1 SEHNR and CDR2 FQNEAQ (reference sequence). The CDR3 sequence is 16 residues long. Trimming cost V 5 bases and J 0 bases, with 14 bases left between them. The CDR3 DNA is TGTGCCAGCAGCCCGGGGGATTGGTCCTCTGGAAACACCATATATTTT. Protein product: CASSPGDWSSGNTIYF.

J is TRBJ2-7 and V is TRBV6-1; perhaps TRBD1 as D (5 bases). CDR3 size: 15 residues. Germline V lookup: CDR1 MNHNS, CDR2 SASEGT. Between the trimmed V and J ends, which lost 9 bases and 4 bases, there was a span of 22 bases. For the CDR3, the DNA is TGTGCCAGTCGCCCTCTAGGGGAACTTCTTTACGAGCAGTACTTC. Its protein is CASRPLGELLYEQYF.

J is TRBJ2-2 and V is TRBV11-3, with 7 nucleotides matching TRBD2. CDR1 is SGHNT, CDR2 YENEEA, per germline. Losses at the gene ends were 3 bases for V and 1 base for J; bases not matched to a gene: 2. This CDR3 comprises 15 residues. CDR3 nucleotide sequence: TGTGCCAGCAGCTTGGGCGGGGGGAACACCGGGGAGCTGTTTTTT. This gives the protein CASSLGGGNTGELFF.

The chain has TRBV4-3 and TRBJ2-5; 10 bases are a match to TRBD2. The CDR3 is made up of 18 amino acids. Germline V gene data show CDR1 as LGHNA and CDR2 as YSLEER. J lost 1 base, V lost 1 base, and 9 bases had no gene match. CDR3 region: CASSQGLLAGITQETQYF. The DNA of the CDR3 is TGCGCCAGCAGCCAAGGCCTACTAGCGGGGATAACCCAAGAGACCCAGTACTTC.

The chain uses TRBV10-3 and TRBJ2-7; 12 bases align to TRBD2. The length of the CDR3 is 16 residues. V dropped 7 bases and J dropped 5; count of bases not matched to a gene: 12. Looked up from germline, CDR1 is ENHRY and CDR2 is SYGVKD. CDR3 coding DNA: TGTGCCATCACCGCAGGTTCAGGACTAGCGGGACACGAGCAGTACTTC. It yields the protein CAITAGSGLAGHEQYF.

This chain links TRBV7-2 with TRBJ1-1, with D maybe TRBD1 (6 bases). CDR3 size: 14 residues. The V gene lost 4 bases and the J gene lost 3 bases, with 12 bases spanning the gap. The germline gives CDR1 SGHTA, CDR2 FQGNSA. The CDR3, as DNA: TGTGCCAGCAGCTCCCACAGGGTTTACACTGAAGCTTTCTTT. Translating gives CASSSHRVYTEAFF.

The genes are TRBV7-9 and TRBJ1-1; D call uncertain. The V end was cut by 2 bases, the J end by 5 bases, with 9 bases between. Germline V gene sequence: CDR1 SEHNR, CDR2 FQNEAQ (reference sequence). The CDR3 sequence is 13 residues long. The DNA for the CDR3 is TGTGCCAGCAGCTTATATCCCGAGACTGAAGCTTTCTTT. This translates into CASSLYPETEAFF.

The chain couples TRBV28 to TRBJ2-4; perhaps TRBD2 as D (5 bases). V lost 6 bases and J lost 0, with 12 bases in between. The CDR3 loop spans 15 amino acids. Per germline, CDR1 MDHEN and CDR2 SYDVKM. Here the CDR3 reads CASSSRALAKNIQYF. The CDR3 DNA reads TGTGCCAGCAGCTCGAGGGCTTTAGCCAAAAACATTCAGTACTTC.

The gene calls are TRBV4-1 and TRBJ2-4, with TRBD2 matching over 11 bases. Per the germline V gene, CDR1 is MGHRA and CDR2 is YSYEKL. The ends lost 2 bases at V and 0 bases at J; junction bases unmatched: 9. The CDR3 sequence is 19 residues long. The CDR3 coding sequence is TGCGCCAGCAGCCAAAGTAGCGGGAGGGCCCCCCAAGCCAAAAACATTCAGTACTTC. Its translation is CASSQSSGRAPQAKNIQYF.

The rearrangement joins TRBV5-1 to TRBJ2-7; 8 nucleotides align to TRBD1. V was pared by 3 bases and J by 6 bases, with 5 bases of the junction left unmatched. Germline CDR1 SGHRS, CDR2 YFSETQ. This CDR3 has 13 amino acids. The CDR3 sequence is CASSWGRGLEQYF. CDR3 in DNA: TGCGCCAGCAGCTGGGGCAGGGGGCTCGAGCAGTACTTC.

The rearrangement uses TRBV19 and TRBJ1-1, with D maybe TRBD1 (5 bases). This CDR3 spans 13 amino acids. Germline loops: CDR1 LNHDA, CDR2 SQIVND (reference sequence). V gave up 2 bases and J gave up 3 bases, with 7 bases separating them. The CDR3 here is CASSILGDTEAFF. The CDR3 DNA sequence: TGTGCCAGTAGTATATTAGGGGACACTGAAGCTTTCTTT.

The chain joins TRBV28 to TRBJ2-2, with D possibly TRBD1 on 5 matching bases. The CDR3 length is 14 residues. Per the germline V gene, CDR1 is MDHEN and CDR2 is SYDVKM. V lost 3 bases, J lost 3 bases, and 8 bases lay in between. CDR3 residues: CASSFAGHTGELFF. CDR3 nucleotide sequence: TGTGCCAGCAGTTTCGCAGGGCACACCGGGGAGCTGTTTTTT.

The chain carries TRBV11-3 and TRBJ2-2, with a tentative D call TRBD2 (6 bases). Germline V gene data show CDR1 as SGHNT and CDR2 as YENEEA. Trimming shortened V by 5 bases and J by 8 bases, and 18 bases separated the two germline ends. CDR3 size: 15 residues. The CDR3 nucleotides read TGTGCCAGCAGCCCTAGAGAGGGACTCGCTGGGGAGCTGTTTTTT. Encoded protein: CASSPREGLAGELFF.

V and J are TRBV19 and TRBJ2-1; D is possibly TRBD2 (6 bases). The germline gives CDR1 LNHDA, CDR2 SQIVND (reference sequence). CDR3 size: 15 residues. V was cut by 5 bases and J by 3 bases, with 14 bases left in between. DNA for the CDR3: TGTGCCAGTAGTGTAGCTAGCGTCAGCTACAATGAGCAGTTCTTC. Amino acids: CASSVASVSYNEQFF.